Below, one T cell receptor beta chain is given with its context. Antigen: not known. The source of the sample is a study of tumor and adjacent non-tumor tissue in lung cancer. Study at large: Stage I to III disease affected about nine men and 5 women aged roughly 31 to 76. Each sample yielded 3.5 million to 4.5 million productive TCRbeta reads on average.

The CDR3 has 19 amino acids. Germline V CDR1 and CDR2: MNHNS, SASEGT. The V and J ends lost 3 bases and 0 bases respectively, with 18 bases between them. Study-wide results and limits: Tumor repertoires had a smaller top 100 clone share than normal lung.

This sample's RNA came from whole unsorted tissue. Distant lung tissue was collected more than 3 cm away from the tumor edge. A modified ARM-PCR protocol with three rounds of nested PCR amplified TCRbeta. TCRdb passed the multiplex PCR reads through MiXCR, listing each CDR3 protein once. This sample yields about 50,000 distinct CDR3 sequences, of which around two thirds are seen a single time; around 25% belongs to the top ten. V usage is TRBV6-1 and J usage is TRBJ2-6, with D maybe TRBD1 (5 bases). The clonotype originates from a woman aged 60 to 75 with non-small cell lung cancer. Sequenced material: distant non-tumor lung tissue. In DNA, the CDR3 is TGTGCCAGCAGTGACCCAGACAGTGCCATATTCTCTGGGGCCAACGTCCTGACTTTC. It translates to CASSDPDSAIFSGANVLTF.